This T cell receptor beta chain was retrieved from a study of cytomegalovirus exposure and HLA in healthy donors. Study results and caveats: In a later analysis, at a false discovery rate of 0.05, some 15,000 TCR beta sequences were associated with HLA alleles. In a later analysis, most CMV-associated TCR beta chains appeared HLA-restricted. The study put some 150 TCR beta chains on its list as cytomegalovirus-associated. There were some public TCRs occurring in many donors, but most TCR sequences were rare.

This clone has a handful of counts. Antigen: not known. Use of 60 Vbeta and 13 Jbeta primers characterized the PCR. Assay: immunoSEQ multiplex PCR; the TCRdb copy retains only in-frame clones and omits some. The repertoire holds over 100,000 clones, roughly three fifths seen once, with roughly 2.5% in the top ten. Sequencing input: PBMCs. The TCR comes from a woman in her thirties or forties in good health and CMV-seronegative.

CDR3 protein: CAISETGQGSEKLFF. The CDR3 region has the DNA TGTGCCATCAGTGAGACTGGACAGGGTAGTGAAAAACTGTTTTTT. The chain uses TRBV10-3 and TRBJ1-4; 8 bases map to TRBD1. The trim removed 2 bases at V and 7 bases at J, leaving 6 bases unmatched. CDR1 ENHRY and CDR2 SYGVKD come from the germline V gene. The CDR3 totals 15 residues.